The next 18 T cell receptor beta chains were all read from a single sample in a study of early T cells in non-severe SARS-CoV-2 infection. TCRdb itself ran the 5' RACE reads through MiXCR, one entry per CDR3 protein. This sample carries some 30,000 distinct CDR3 sequences, approximately 6% of them seen once, and the ten largest clones take approximately 12%. What was sequenced was whole blood. All receptors come from an adult who was a healthcare worker with PCR-confirmed SARS-CoV-2 infection or an uninfected control (not recorded which).

This clonotype was counted a few times. The rearrangement joins TRBV29-1 to TRBJ1-2, with a tentative D call TRBD1 (5 bases). The CDR3 loop spans 14 amino acids. Germline V lookup: CDR1 SQVTM, CDR2 ANQGSEA. The V gene lost 4 bases and the J gene lost 6 bases, with 18 bases spanning the gap. CDR3 coding DNA: TGCAGCGTTGTAGAACGGGGGACCGGTGATGGCTACACCTTC. This gives the protein CSVVERGTGDGYTF.

This clonotype was counted ten times or more. The chain carries TRBV18 and TRBJ2-7; no definite D call. V was shortened by 2 bases and J by 5 bases, with 10 bases between the two germline ends. Germline assignment: CDR1 KGHSH and CDR2 LQKENI. The CDR3 has 13 amino acids. CDR3 protein: CASSPRLRDEQYF. The DNA for the CDR3 is TGTGCCAGCTCACCAAGACTTCGGGACGAGCAGTACTTC.

There are many counts of this clonotype. This chain links TRBV7-9 with TRBJ2-5, with D possibly TRBD1 on 5 matching bases. CDR1 is SEHNR and CDR2 is FQNEAQ in the germline V gene (reference sequence). The V end was cut by 5 bases, the J end by 11 bases, with 21 bases between. The CDR3 is made up of 14 amino acids. CDR3 protein: CASSPHVTSTGQYF. The DNA for the CDR3 is TGTGCCAGCAGCCCCCACGTTACGAGTACAGGACAGTACTTC.

This clonotype was detected a few times. This chain joins TRBV12-3 or TRBV12-4 and TRBJ2-1; TRBD2 matches 10 bases. Unmatched junction bases numbered 11, after V lost 7 bases and J lost 8 bases. The CDR3 length is 15 residues. CDR3 sequence: CASTQRGGIVDEQFF. The CDR3 DNA sequence: TGTGCCAGCACTCAGCGGGGGGGCATCGTCGATGAGCAGTTCTTC.

The gene calls are TRBV5-1 and TRBJ1-3, with D hard to call. V was clipped by 1 base and J by 0 bases, with 11 bases between them. The CDR3 has 16 amino acids. The germline CDR1 and CDR2 sequences are SGHRS and YFSETQ. The CDR3 spells CASSLTDSHSGNTIYF. The DNA of the CDR3 is TGCGCCAGCAGCTTGACAGATAGTCACTCTGGAAACACCATATATTTT.

This clonotype was picked up many times. The V call is TRBV12-3 or TRBV12-4, the J call TRBJ2-7, with D unclear. CDR3 length: 11 residues. V shed 2 bases and J shed 5 bases, with 4 bases lying between them. This CDR3 is CASSLLDEQYF. The DNA for the CDR3 is TGTGCCAGCAGTTTACTTGACGAGCAGTACTTC.

This clonotype was picked up many times. The rearrangement links TRBV11-3 to TRBJ2-5; TRBD1 matches at 11 bases. The trim removed 5 bases at V and 5 bases at J, leaving 7 bases unmatched. The CDR3 is 15 amino acids. CDR1 is SGHNT and CDR2 is YENEEA in the germline V gene. Here the CDR3 reads CASSLRTGGAETQYF. The CDR3 DNA is TGTGCCAGCAGCCTGCGGACAGGGGGCGCCGAGACCCAGTACTTC.

This clonotype was picked up many times. The chain links TRBV29-1 to TRBJ2-2; TRBD1 agrees at 7 bases. The CDR3 sequence is 15 residues long. Trimming took 7 bases from V and 0 from J; bases not matched to a gene: 8. CDR1 is SQVTM, CDR2 ANQGSEA, per germline. For the CDR3, the DNA is TGCAGCGCCTCCGCGACAGGGACGAACACCGGGGAGCTGTTTTTT. It codes for CSASATGTNTGELFF.

This clonotype was seen more than once but under ten times. The rearrangement uses TRBV28 and TRBJ2-3, with D possibly being TRBD1 or TRBD2 (6 bases each). The CDR3 contains 15 residues. V lost 3 bases and J lost 2, with 12 bases in between. CDR1 MDHEN and CDR2 SYDVKM come from the germline V gene. In nucleotides, the CDR3 is TGTGCCAGCAGTTTCAGAGGGGGGCACACAGATACGCAGTATTTT. Its translation is CASSFRGGHTDTQYF.

This clonotype appeared many times. This chain links TRBV11-2 with TRBJ1-1; tentative D call: TRBD1 (6 bases). The CDR3 is 15 amino acids. The germline CDR1 and CDR2 sequences are SGHAT and FQNNGV. Trimming pared 5 bases from V and 1 base from J, leaving 14 bases between. In DNA, the CDR3 is TGTGCCAGCAGCCCGCGGACAGTTGAGAACACTGAAGCTTTCTTT. Encoded protein: CASSPRTVENTEAFF.

This clonotype occurred many times. The rearrangement joins TRBV7-2 to TRBJ2-5; weak D call: TRBD1 (6 bases). Trimming took off 6 bases at V and 4 bases at J, with 12 bases between the two ends. The CDR3 has 13 residues. Germline assignment: CDR1 SGHTA and CDR2 FQGNSA. This CDR3 is CASRSDRGETQYF. CDR3 nucleotide sequence: TGTGCCAGCAGGTCGGACAGAGGAGAGACCCAGTACTTC.

This clonotype showed up just a few times. J is TRBJ2-3 and V is TRBV6-1; D is undetermined. Trimming shortened V by 1 base and J by 0 bases, and 8 bases separated the two germline ends. Germline V gene data show CDR1 as MNHNS and CDR2 as SASEGT. The CDR3 spans 15 residues. CDR3 in amino acids: CASSEGVGSTDTQYF. The CDR3 bases are TGTGCCAGCAGTGAAGGGGTCGGAAGCACAGATACGCAGTATTTT.

This clonotype occurred many times. The genes are TRBV28 and TRBJ1-5; 8 bases are a match to TRBD1. Germline assignment: CDR1 MDHEN and CDR2 SYDVKM. V shed 4 bases and J 0 bases; nucleotides not matched to a gene: 17. This CDR3 is built from 20 residues. The CDR3 spells CASSSDYRDRSRYSNQPQHF. Written as DNA, the CDR3 is TGTGCCAGCAGTTCTGATTACCGGGACAGGTCCCGCTATAGCAATCAGCCCCAGCATTTT. Filled out from reference TRBV28 and TRBJ1-5, the complete variable domain reads DVKVTQSSRYLVKRTGEKVFLECVQDMDHENMFWYRQDPGLGLRLIYFSYDVKMKEKGDIPEGYSVSREKKERFSLILESASTNQTSMYLCASSSDYRDRSRYSNQPQHFGDGTRLSIL.

This clonotype was recorded many times. The chain couples TRBV11-2 to TRBJ1-1; possibly TRBD1 for D (5 bases). V was cut by 5 bases and J by 5 bases, with 15 bases left in between. CDR1 is SGHAT, CDR2 FQNNGV, per germline. The CDR3 extends over 14 amino acids. CDR3 in amino acids: CASSQGGGRTEAFF. The CDR3 DNA reads TGTGCCAGCAGCCAGGGTGGGGGACGGACTGAAGCTTTCTTT.

This clonotype was seen at least ten times. This chain joins TRBV2 and TRBJ2-3, with a weak D call TRBD2 (6 bases). Germline V gives CDR1 SNHLY, CDR2 FYNNEI. CDR3 length equals 13 residues. The ends were cut back, 4 bases at V and 3 bases at J, with 8 bases in the middle. The CDR3 nucleotides read TGTGCCAGCAGTGGGAGGGTTACAGATACGCAGTATTTT. Amino acid sequence: CASSGRVTDTQYF.

The table lists this clonotype with many counts. The rearrangement uses TRBV11-2 and TRBJ2-5; D is possibly TRBD1 (5 bases). V was pared by 2 bases and J by 1 base, with 8 bases between. Germline CDR1 is SGHAT and CDR2 is FQNNGV. The CDR3 consists of 14 residues. The CDR3 sequence is CASSLRTPQETQYF. CDR3 coding DNA: TGTGCCAGCAGCTTACGGACACCCCAAGAGACCCAGTACTTC.

The table lists this clonotype with many counts. J is TRBJ2-5 and V is TRBV7-6, with a possible D match to TRBD2 (5 bases). This CDR3 is 15 amino acids long. Germline V gene data show CDR1 as SGHVS and CDR2 as FNYEAQ. The V and J ends lost 0 bases and 5 bases respectively, with 13 bases between them. CDR3 coding DNA: TGTGCCAGCAGCTTAGCGGGTCCTAGCTTGGAGACCCAGTACTTC. It specifies CASSLAGPSLETQYF.

This clonotype was seen many times. This chain connects TRBV6-6 to TRBJ1-1, with a tentative D call TRBD1 (6 bases). This CDR3 spans 14 amino acids. V lost 6 bases, J lost 11 bases, and 22 bases lay in between. Per the germline V gene, CDR1 is MNHNY and CDR2 is SVGAGI (reference sequence). CDR3 in DNA: TGTGCCAGCAGCGACGGGACATCTCTGAGGGAGGCTTTCTTT. Translating it yields CASSDGTSLREAFF.